This T cell receptor (beta chain) came from a study of vaccination and CD4 T cells after COVID-19. This clonotype was counted a single time. Its specificity is not known. The treatment was: approximately 9-day PBMC culture with coronavirus spike peptide pools or control peptides (ViraFEST assay). V was cut by 5 bases and J by 6 bases, with 11 bases left in between. The length of the CDR3 is 13 residues. The germline V gene has CDR1 SGHAT and CDR2 FQDESV (reference sequence). The Oncomine TCR Beta short-read assay was applied to DNA of cultured CD4+ T cells. Each CDR3 protein is one row after TCRdb ran MiXCR on the PCR reads. The sample includes 9,000 to 15,000 distinct CDR3 sequences, around 78% of them seen just once.

Sequenced sample: CD4+ T cells from blood, cultured in vitro. V usage is TRBV11-1 and J usage is TRBJ2-1, with D maybe TRBD1 (6 bases). This clonotype was obtained from a human donor who had recovered from COVID-19. The CDR3 DNA follows: TGTGCCAGCAGCCTGGACAGTCCCAATGAGCAGTTCTTC. Translating gives CASSLDSPNEQFF.